This T cell receptor (beta chain) was recorded in a study of blood T cell repertoires in COVID-19 (dated by TCRdb to 2020 to 2021). As for the study more broadly: Samples covering the acute and convalescent phases of COVID-19 were provided by collaborators in the United States, Italy and Spain. The prospective study material was composed of cDNA or gDNA derived from T cells, B-cell-depleted T cells, or PBMCs. Deeply sampled blood TCRbeta repertoires from subjects exposed to, actively infected with, or recovered from COVID-19 were included in the dataset. A freely available public database, intended as a resource for researchers studying the immune response to SARS-CoV-2, is where the repertoires were released. The samples were drawn from the first 160 participants of the ongoing ImmuneRACE study and from 1,254 subjects provided by 6 global collaborators. A de-identified subject ID, COVID-19 status, age in years and sex were almost always included in the sample metadata. HLA class I and class II types, where available, came from metadata supplied by the sample provider rather than from assay-based typing. Overall results and qualifications from the work: The amount of clinical and demographic metadata varied by source and participant and was provided uncurated.

Participants in the prospective study were aged about 18 to 95 years, lived in 20 to 25 United States geographic areas, and enrolled through a virtual design. To assign participants to cohorts, the prospective study relied on clinical history that participants themselves reported in a screening survey and a study questionnaire. Recovered participants in ImmuneRACE Cohort 3 were defined as having two consecutive negative NP/OP PCR tests, clearance from a healthcare professional, or resolution of symptoms. In the prospective study, whole blood, serum and a nasopharyngeal or oropharyngeal swab were collected from each participant by mobile phlebotomists. Prospective study participants could optionally give additional blood draws and questionnaires over a roughly 2-month period. Blood samples from the prospective study were shipped frozen or at room temperature prior to DNA extraction. The immunoSEQ Assay, a bias-controlled multiplex PCR, was used to amplify TCRbeta CDR3 regions from genomic DNA. The authors processed their data as follows. Nucleated cell counts per sample were estimated from amplification of reference gene primers within the assay. To quantify the absolute abundance of each unique TCRbeta CDR3 rearrangement, sequence reads were collapsed and filtered. For each sample, productive Simpson clonality was calculated as the square root of Simpson's diversity index over productive rearrangements. TCRdb's version of the immuneACCESS table is confined to in-frame rearrangements and falls short of the full clone set. An unresolved V gene accounts for under half of the shortfall where checked; the remainder is of unknown origin. The V and J calls and clone size are taken from that table; D and trimming were inferred from the DNA. The sample contains hundreds of thousands of clones, roughly nine tenths of them found a single time. Around 2.5% of the sample is held by the ten biggest clonotypes.

Its CDR3 holds 21 amino acids, cysteine through phenylalanine. Solely the CDR3 DNA is kept, with 63 bases framed from the first base. Germline trimming: 3 bases from V, 3 bases from J; junction bases outside gene matches: 20. Per the germline V gene (reference sequence), LNHDA is the CDR1 and SQIVND is the CDR2. A note on this clone: No antigen is known for it. There are no base qualities to consult, and no much larger clone falls within one base.

The origin of this receptor is a man aged 55 to 69 who had recovered from COVID-19. The V and J genes are TRBV19 and TRBJ1-5, with TRBD1 identical over 10 junction bases. The sequencing sample was made of PBMCs or T cells enriched from blood (not recorded which). The CDR3 reads as follows: CASSMGASWTGGRYSNQPQHF. DNA sequence: TGTGCCAGTAGTATGGGGGCTTCGTGGACAGGGGGTCGTTATTCCAATCAGCCCCAGCATTTT.